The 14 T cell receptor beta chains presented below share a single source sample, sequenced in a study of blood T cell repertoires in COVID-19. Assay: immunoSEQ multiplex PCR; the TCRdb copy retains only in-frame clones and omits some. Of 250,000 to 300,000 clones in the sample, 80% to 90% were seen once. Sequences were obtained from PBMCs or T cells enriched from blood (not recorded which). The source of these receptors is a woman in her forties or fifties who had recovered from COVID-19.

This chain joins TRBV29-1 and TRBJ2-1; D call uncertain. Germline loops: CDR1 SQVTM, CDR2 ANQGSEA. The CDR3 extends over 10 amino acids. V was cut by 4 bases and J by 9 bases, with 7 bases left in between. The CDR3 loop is CSVARGEQFF. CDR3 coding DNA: TGCAGCGTTGCTCGAGGTGAGCAGTTCTTC.

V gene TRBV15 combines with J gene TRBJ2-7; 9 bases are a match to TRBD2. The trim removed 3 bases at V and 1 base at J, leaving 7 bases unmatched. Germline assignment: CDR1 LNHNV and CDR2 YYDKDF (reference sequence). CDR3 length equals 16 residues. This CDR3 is CATSSGPGLASYEQYF. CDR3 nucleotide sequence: TGTGCCACCAGCAGCGGACCGGGACTAGCTTCCTACGAGCAGTACTTC.

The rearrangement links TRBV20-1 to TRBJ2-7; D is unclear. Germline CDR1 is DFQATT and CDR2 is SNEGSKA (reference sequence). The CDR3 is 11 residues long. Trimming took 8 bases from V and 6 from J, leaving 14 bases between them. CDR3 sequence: CSLILGAEQYF. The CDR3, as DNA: TGCAGTCTTATCCTAGGAGCCGAGCAGTACTTC.

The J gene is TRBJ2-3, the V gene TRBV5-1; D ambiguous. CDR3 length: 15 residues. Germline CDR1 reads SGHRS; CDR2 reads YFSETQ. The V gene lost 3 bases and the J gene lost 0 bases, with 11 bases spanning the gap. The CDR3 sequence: CASSSQMKSTDTQYF. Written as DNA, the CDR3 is TGCGCCAGCAGCTCCCAGATGAAAAGCACAGATACGCAGTATTTT.

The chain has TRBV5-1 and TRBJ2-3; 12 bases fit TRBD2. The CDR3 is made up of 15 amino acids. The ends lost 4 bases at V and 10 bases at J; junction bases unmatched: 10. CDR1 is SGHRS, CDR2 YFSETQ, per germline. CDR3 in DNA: TGCGCCAGCAGCCTTACTAGCGGGAGGACCCGGGCGCAGTATTTT. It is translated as CASSLTSGRTRAQYF. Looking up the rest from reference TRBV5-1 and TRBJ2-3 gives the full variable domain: KAGVTQTPRYLIKTRGQQVTLSCSPISGHRSVSWYQQTPGQGLQFLFEYFSETQRNKGNFPGRFSGRQFSNSRSEMNVSTLELGDSALYLCASSLTSGRTRAQYFGPGTRLTVL.

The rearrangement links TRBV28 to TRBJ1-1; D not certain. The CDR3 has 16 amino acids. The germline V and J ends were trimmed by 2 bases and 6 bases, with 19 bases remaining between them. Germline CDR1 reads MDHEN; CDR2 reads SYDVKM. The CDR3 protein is CASSLGFEGLQPEAFF. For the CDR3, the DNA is TGTGCCAGCAGTTTAGGGTTCGAAGGACTACAACCTGAAGCTTTCTTT.

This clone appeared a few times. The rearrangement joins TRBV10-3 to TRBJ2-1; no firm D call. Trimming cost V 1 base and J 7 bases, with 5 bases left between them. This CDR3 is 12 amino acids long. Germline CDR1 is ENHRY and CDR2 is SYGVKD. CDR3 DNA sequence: TGTGCCATCAGTGAGTTTCAAAATGAGCAGTTCTTC. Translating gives CAISEFQNEQFF.

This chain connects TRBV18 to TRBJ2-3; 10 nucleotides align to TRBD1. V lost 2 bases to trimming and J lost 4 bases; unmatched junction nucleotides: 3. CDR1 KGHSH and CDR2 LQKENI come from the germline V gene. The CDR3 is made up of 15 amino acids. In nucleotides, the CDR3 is TGTGCCAGCTCACCAGGGACAGGGGAAGCAGATACGCAGTATTTT. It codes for CASSPGTGEADTQYF.

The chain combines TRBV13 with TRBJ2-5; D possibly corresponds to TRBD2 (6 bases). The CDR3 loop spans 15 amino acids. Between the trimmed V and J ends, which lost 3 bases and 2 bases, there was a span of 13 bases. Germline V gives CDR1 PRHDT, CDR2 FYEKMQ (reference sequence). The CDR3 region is CASSFEGDSQETQYF. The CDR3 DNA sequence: TGTGCCAGCAGCTTCGAAGGGGACTCACAAGAGACCCAGTACTTC.

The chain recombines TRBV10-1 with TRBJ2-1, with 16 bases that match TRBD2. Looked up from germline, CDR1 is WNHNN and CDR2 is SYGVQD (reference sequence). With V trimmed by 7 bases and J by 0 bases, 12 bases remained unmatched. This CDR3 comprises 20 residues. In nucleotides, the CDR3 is TGCGCCAGCACGGGGACTAGCGGGAGGGTAAAAGCCACCTCCTACAATGAGCAGTTCTTC. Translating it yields CASTGTSGRVKATSYNEQFF.

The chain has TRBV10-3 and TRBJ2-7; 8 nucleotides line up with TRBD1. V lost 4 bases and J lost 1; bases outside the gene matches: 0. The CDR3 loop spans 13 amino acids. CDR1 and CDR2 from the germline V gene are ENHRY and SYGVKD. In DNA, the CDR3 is TGTGCCATCAGTGGACAGGGGTCCTACGAGCAGTACTTC. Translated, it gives CAISGQGSYEQYF.

Written as DNA, the CDR3 is TGTGCCAGCAGCTCGGGACAGGTTAGTAATCAGCCCCAGCATTTT. It translates to CASSSGQVSNQPQHF. The chain has TRBV5-6 and TRBJ1-5; 8 bases are a match to TRBD1. The length of the CDR3 is 15 residues. Germline assignment: CDR1 SGHDT and CDR2 YYEEEE. With V trimmed by 3 bases and J by 4 bases, 6 bases remained unmatched.

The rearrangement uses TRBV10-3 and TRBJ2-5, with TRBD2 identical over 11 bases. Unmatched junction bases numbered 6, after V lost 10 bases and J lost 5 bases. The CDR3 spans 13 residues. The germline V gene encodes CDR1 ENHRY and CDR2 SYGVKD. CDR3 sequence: CATLAGGGETQYF. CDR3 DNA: TGTGCCACATTAGCGGGAGGGGGCGAGACCCAGTACTTC.

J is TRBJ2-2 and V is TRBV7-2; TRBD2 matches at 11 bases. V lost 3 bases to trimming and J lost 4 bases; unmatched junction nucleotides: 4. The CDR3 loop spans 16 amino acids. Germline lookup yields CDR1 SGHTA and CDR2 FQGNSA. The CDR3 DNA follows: TGTGCCAGCAGCTTGGGACTAGCGGTAATCACCGGGGAGCTGTTTTTT. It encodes CASSLGLAVITGELFF.